The rows below give T cell receptor beta chains drawn from one sample of a study of T cell responses to AZD1222 COVID-19 vaccine. The method was immunoSEQ multiplex PCR; TCRdb's version includes in-frame clones alone and lacks a portion of them. Here the sample spans 70,000 to 100,000 clones, 80% to 95% being singletons. Here the sequenced sample was peripheral blood, taken 28 days after the second AZD1222 dose. The receptors originated from an adult who received the AZD1222 COVID-19 vaccine. The CDR3 runs from the conserved cysteine through the conserved F or W. A D gene is named only where the DNA matches it firmly. Where a row states a size, it is once, few, many or the class of an expanded clone; other rows omit it.

j_call d_call v_call clone_size cdr3_aa cdr3_nt
TRBJ1-2 . TRBV7-9 . CASSQPGAGRYGYTF TGTGCCAGCAGCCAACCTGGGGCAGGGCGATATGGCTACACCTTC
TRBJ1-5 . TRBV10-3 . CSNQPQHF TGCTCTAATCAGCCCCAGCATTTT
TRBJ1-5 . TRBV2 once CASSGTDYQPQHF TGTGCCAGCTCAGGGACGGACTATCAGCCCCAGCATTTT
TRBJ1-3 . TRBV6-5 . CASSYGGAGNTIYF TGTGCCAGCAGTTACGGGGGAGCTGGAAACACCATATATTTT
TRBJ1-2 TRBD1 TRBV4-3 . CASSQDTGQGAGGYTF TGCGCCAGCAGCCAAGATACGGGACAGGGGGCGGGTGGCTACACCTTC
TRBJ1-2 . TRBV6-5 . CATRVTYGYTF TGTGCCACCAGGGTTACCTATGGCTACACCTTC
TRBJ2-3 TRBD1 TRBV4-1 . CASSQADRGLTDTQYF TGCGCCAGCAGCCAAGCGGACAGGGGACTCACAGATACGCAGTATTTT
TRBJ1-5 . TRBV5-1 . CASSLEGDLNQPQHF TGCGCCAGCAGCTTGGAAGGGGATTTAAATCAGCCCCAGCATTTT
TRBJ2-7 . TRBV5-1 . CASSLDLVIAYEQYF TGCGCCAGCAGCTTGGATCTAGTTATCGCCTACGAGCAGTACTTC
TRBJ1-6 . TRBV30 . CAWSAMTSSYNSPLHF TGTGCCTGGAGTGCTATGACGAGCTCCTATAATTCACCCCTCCACTTT